Described below is a single T cell receptor beta chain sequence and its context. Its target is unknown. This sample was taken from a study of T cells after yellow fever vaccination. General study findings and limits: Post-booster reappearance was seen for most primary-vaccination clones (about 95% CD4, around 89% CD8). Bulk-population clonotypes that are abundant could appear as contaminants in FACS-sorted repertoires.

V lost 1 base, J lost 0 bases, and 6 bases lay in between. Germline-derived CDR1 and CDR2 are SEHNR and FQNEAQ (reference sequence). CDR3 length: 14 amino acids. 5'RACE template switching produced TCR cDNA carrying a universal primer site and UMIs. One entry per CDR3 protein, called by TCRdb with MiXCR from the 5' RACE reads. The sample has hundreds of thousands of distinct CDR3 sequences; roughly 12% are singletons. Material: PBMCs, obtained on the day of the yellow fever booster vaccination. The sequence was collected from a man in his thirties or forties who received the YFV17D yellow fever vaccine. The gene calls are TRBV7-9 and TRBJ2-5; no clear D gene. CDR3 loop: CASSLGSNQETQYF. The CDR3 bases are TGTGCCAGCAGCTTAGGGTCTAACCAAGAGACCCAGTACTTC.